This is a list of T cell receptor beta chains from one sample in a study of cytomegalovirus exposure and HLA in healthy donors. Assay: immunoSEQ multiplex PCR; the TCRdb copy retains only in-frame clones and omits some. Of more than 95,000 clones in the sample, 75% to 90% were seen once. The specimen sequenced was PBMCs. These receptors were collected from a man aged 18 to 30 in good health and CMV-seropositive. Each CDR3 is given with its conserved first and last residue. Some rows mark clone size as missing; the rest say once, few, many or name a class of expanded clone.

clone_size: medium-sized
v_call: TRBV19
cdr3_aa: CARPEGESNIQYF

clone_size: .
v_call: TRBV19
cdr3_aa: CASSTSPGGIYEQYF

clone_size: .
v_call: TRBV5-1
cdr3_aa: CASAEEGYYNEQFF

clone_size: .
v_call: TRBV7-2
cdr3_aa: CASRTEDRGNTIYF

clone_size: few
v_call: TRBV11-2
cdr3_aa: CANARGSCTAFF

clone_size: .
v_call: TRBV6-5
cdr3_aa: CASSLWTDAGELFF

clone_size: .
v_call: TRBV20-1
cdr3_aa: CSAPLSGELFF

clone_size: .
v_call: TRBV5-1
cdr3_aa: CASSLGGGFYNEQFF

clone_size: few
v_call: TRBV11-2
cdr3_aa: CASSLDLSSYNEQFF

clone_size: .
v_call: TRBV6-5
cdr3_aa: CASSYGQGAYGYTF

clone_size: .
v_call: TRBV15
cdr3_aa: CATSRTGNGYTF

clone_size: .
v_call: TRBV9
cdr3_aa: CASNRGSFNQPQHF

clone_size: .
v_call: TRBV6-6
cdr3_aa: CASIYSLAGGTDTQYF

clone_size: .
v_call: TRBV5-6
cdr3_aa: CASSPTRGSSPLHF

clone_size: .
v_call: TRBV7-8
cdr3_aa: CASSSTPQGSTNTEAFF

clone_size: few
v_call: TRBV6-5
cdr3_aa: CASLAGGQNTEAFF

clone_size: .
v_call: TRBV30
cdr3_aa: CAWNAGVENEKLFF

clone_size: .
v_call: TRBV7-3
cdr3_aa: CASSAQGYGTDTQYF

clone_size: .
v_call: TRBV7-2
cdr3_aa: CASSLAGTNRGLKSDTEAFF

clone_size: .
v_call: TRBV27
cdr3_aa: CASASAGQGAFYEQYF

clone_size: .
v_call: TRBV6-1
cdr3_aa: CASSEGSGRTEAFF

clone_size: .
v_call: TRBV2
cdr3_aa: CASRMGGANTGELFF

clone_size: .
v_call: TRBV10-2
cdr3_aa: CASSVGGGSGELFF

clone_size: .
v_call: TRBV6-5
cdr3_aa: CASSPRTASHYGYTF

clone_size: once
v_call: TRBV6-1
cdr3_aa: CASSEGGAGFSYEQYF

clone_size: .
v_call: TRBV2
cdr3_aa: CASGGTVTYEQYF

clone_size: .
v_call: TRBV5-1
cdr3_aa: CASSLGTGIPTDTQYF

clone_size: .
v_call: TRBV25-1
cdr3_aa: CASSLPLTSGGGETQYF

clone_size: .
v_call: TRBV10-2
cdr3_aa: CASSESTQWAYGYTF

clone_size: .
v_call: TRBV29-1
cdr3_aa: CSAAPGYSNTGELFF

clone_size: once
v_call: TRBV10-3
cdr3_aa: CAISESSGTSEKDTQYF

clone_size: .
v_call: TRBV7-2
cdr3_aa: CASSPHWETGELFF

clone_size: .
v_call: TRBV11-1
cdr3_aa: CASGLAGGEQFF

clone_size: .
v_call: TRBV9
cdr3_aa: CASSANSGTGAWELFF

clone_size: .
v_call: TRBV4-1
cdr3_aa: CASSQVEELYEQYF

clone_size: .
v_call: TRBV19
cdr3_aa: CASAAQGGNSPLHF

clone_size: .
v_call: TRBV5-4
cdr3_aa: CAINGAGQGNEQFF

clone_size: .
v_call: TRBV27
cdr3_aa: CASSGPYANVLTF

clone_size: .
v_call: TRBV4-1
cdr3_aa: CASSPYRWTGVESNQPQHF

clone_size: once
v_call: TRBV9
cdr3_aa: CASSGQGNIIYGYTF

clone_size: .
v_call: TRBV5-1
cdr3_aa: CASSMDWGETYEQYF